These 8 T cell receptor beta chains share one sample of origin, sequenced in a study of cytomegalovirus exposure and HLA in healthy donors. Both 60 Vbeta primers and 13 Jbeta primers went into the PCR. The repertoire was sequenced with immunoSEQ multiplex PCR; TCRdb's copy has only in-frame clones and lacks some. The sample records about 80,000 clones, roughly 80% being singletons. The sequenced sample was PBMCs. The receptors derive from a man between 45 and 60 years old in good health and CMV-seropositive.

The V gene is TRBV27, the J gene TRBJ2-1, with a weak D call TRBD2 (5 bases). CDR1 and CDR2 (germline): MNHEY, SMNVEV (reference sequence). Deletions cut 1 base from V and 8 bases from J, with 6 bases between. This CDR3 has 12 amino acids. In DNA, the CDR3 is TGTGCCAGCAGTTTATGGGGAGATGAGCAGTTCTTC. This codes for CASSLWGDEQFF.

The chain joins TRBV7-2 to TRBJ2-5; D is possibly TRBD1 (5 bases). Per the germline V gene, CDR1 is SGHTA and CDR2 is FQGNSA. Trimming removed 5 bases at V and 0 bases at J, with 25 bases between. The CDR3 sequence is 19 residues long. The CDR3 DNA is TGTGCCAGCAGCAGCCACCCTCGCCGGGCAGGGCAGCACCAAGAGACCCAGTACTTC. This sequence encodes CASSSHPRRAGQHQETQYF.

This clone was seen only a few times. The chain joins TRBV11-2 to TRBJ1-1, with D perhaps matching TRBD1 (5 bases). CDR1 and CDR2 from the germline V gene are SGHAT and FQNNGV. The CDR3 runs 14 residues. The ends were cut back, 5 bases at V and 4 bases at J, with 14 bases in the middle. The CDR3 sequence is CASSTAGIGTEAFF. The CDR3 bases are TGTGCCAGCAGCACTGCAGGGATAGGCACTGAAGCTTTCTTT.

The CDR3 sequence is CASSTRGDSRGYGYTF. Written as DNA, the CDR3 is TGTGCCAGCTCCACCAGGGGGGATTCCCGAGGGTATGGCTACACCTTC. This rearrangement joins TRBV2 to TRBJ1-2; 7 nucleotides line up with TRBD1. V shed 8 bases and J 5 bases; nucleotides not matched to a gene: 17. The CDR3 is 16 amino acids. Germline V gene lookup returns CDR1 SNHLY and CDR2 FYNNEI.

This clone has only one observation. The chain uses TRBV2 and TRBJ1-4; D remains ambiguous. Trimming took off 7 bases at V and 0 bases at J, with 15 bases between the two ends. Germline CDR1 and CDR2: SNHLY and FYNNEI. The CDR3 spans 16 residues. The CDR3 coding sequence is TGTGCCAGCATAAATCTTCTCGGGACAACTAATGAAAAACTGTTTTTT. Translated, it gives CASINLLGTTNEKLFF. The variable domain in full, completed from reference TRBV2 and TRBJ1-4, reads EPEVTQTPSHQVTQMGQEVILRCVPISNHLYFYWYRQILGQKVEFLVSFYNNEISEKSEIFDDQFSVERPDGSNFTLKIRSTKLEDSAMYFCASINLLGTTNEKLFFGSGTQLSVL.

The CDR3 nucleotides are TGTGCCAGTAGGACAGGGGCGGGGACCGGGGAGCTGTTTTTT. This codes for CASRTGAGTGELFF. V usage is TRBV19 and J usage is TRBJ2-2; 8 bases are a match to TRBD1. Germline-derived CDR1 and CDR2 are LNHDA and SQIVND (reference sequence). The CDR3 has 14 amino acids. Trimming at V came to 6 bases and at J to 5 bases, leaving 5 bases not matched to a gene.

This clone was counted between two and nine times. This chain joins TRBV30 and TRBJ2-1; D not certain. The CDR3 consists of 11 residues. The V gene's germline CDR1 is GTSNPN and CDR2 SVGIG (reference sequence). Trimming stripped 0 bases from V and 8 bases from J, with 5 bases between. The CDR3 DNA reads TGTGCCTGGAGTGTAGCCGATGAGCAGTTCTTC. Translation gives CAWSVADEQFF.

With respect to this clone: This CDR3 is also generated by other DNA sequences in the sample. The chain's CDR3 is CSDGGAGGPNEQFF. CDR3 in DNA: TGCAGCGACGGTGGAGCGGGAGGGCCTAATGAGCAGTTCTTC. The V gene is TRBV29-1, the J gene TRBJ2-1, with 10 bases matching TRBD2. Looked up from germline, CDR1 is SQVTM and CDR2 is ANQGSEA. Trimming at V came to 7 bases and at J to 7 bases, leaving 10 bases not matched to a gene. The CDR3 sequence is 14 residues long.